The rows below give T cell receptor beta chains drawn from one sample of a study of T-cell memory formation after mild COVID-19. TCRdb reprocessed the 5' RACE reads via MiXCR and lists one record per CDR3 protein. The sample yields over 150,000 distinct CDR3 sequences, approximately 12% seen once. Input material: PBMCs or a T cell subset sorted from them (not recorded which). The receptor source for this set is a man younger than 35 who had mild COVID-19 (a few samples of this study predate the infection). Cell type and time point are not known. Each CDR3 is given with its conserved first and last residue. A D gene is named only where the DNA matches it firmly. Rows may omit the clone size; those that give it use once, few, many or a size class.

TRBD1 TRBJ1-4 NA TRBV7-2 TGTGCCAGCAGCTCGGGGGGACAGGGAAGGCAAAAACTGTTTTTT CASSSGGQGRQKLFF
NA TRBJ1-2 few TRBV6-5 TGTGCCAGCAGTTACTCCTGGGACGCTAACTATGGCTACACCTTC CASSYSWDANYGYTF
TRBD1 TRBJ1-2 NA TRBV5-1 TGCGCCAGCCGTAGACAGGGAGGGGATGGCTACACCTTC CASRRQGGDGYTF
NA TRBJ2-5 few TRBV6-2/TRBV6-3 TGTGCCAGCAGTTCAACGACAGCGCAAGAGACCCAGTACTTC CASSSTTAQETQYF
NA TRBJ2-1 NA TRBV5-1 TGCGCCAGCAGCTTGGAATTAGATGAGCAGTTCTTC CASSLELDEQFF
TRBD2 TRBJ2-7 NA TRBV10-2 TGCGCCAGCGGATCACGGGGGACTACCTACGAGCAGTACTTC CASGSRGTTYEQYF
TRBD2 TRBJ2-3 NA TRBV27 TGTGCCAGCAGTCAGCGGGACCCCGTAGGTACGCAGTATTTT CASSQRDPVGTQYF
NA TRBJ1-2 few TRBV15 TGTGCCACCAGGAACCGGGACGGAGATTTTGGCTACACCTTC CATRNRDGDFGYTF
NA TRBJ1-2 few TRBV7-2 TGTGCCAGCAGCTTAAACATGGGGAACTATGGCTACACCTTC CASSLNMGNYGYTF
NA TRBJ2-1 many TRBV9 TGTGCCAGCAGCGTAGGGGACTACAATGAGCAGTTCTTC CASSVGDYNEQFF
TRBD2 TRBJ2-3 few TRBV7-7 TGTGCCAGCAGCTTAGGACTAGCGGGGAGCACAGATACGCAGTATTTT CASSLGLAGSTDTQYF
NA TRBJ1-1 NA TRBV7-2 TGTGCCAGCAGCTTTTCGGGGGGAACGAACACTGAAGCTTTCTTT CASSFSGGTNTEAFF
TRBD1 TRBJ1-6 few TRBV27 TGTGCCAGCAGAGGGACAGGGGTCGATTCACCCCTCCACTTT CASRGTGVDSPLHF
NA TRBJ1-2 NA TRBV5-1 TGCGCCAGCAGCGAGGGGGGCGGACTAAACTATGGCTACACCTTC CASSEGGGLNYGYTF
TRBD2 TRBJ2-1 many TRBV7-9 TGTGCCAGCAGCTCCATGGGACTAGCGGCCAATGAGCAGTTCTTC CASSSMGLAANEQFF
TRBD1 TRBJ2-2 many TRBV12-3/TRBV12-4 TGTGCCAGCAGTTCGACAGGGCGGGTAACCGGGGAGCTGTTTTTT CASSSTGRVTGELFF
TRBD2 TRBJ2-3 NA TRBV5-1 TGCGCCAGCAGCTTGGGAAGCGGGGTCACAGATACGCAGTATTTT CASSLGSGVTDTQYF
NA TRBJ2-3 few TRBV20-1 TGCAGTGCGAACGATCTAGCAGATACGCAGTATTTT CSANDLADTQYF
NA TRBJ1-1 NA TRBV2 TGTGCCAGCAGTGGGGACAAGAACACTGAAGCTTTCTTT CASSGDKNTEAFF
NA TRBJ2-3 NA TRBV7-9 TGTGCCAGCAGCCCTCCCGGGCAGGGAAGCACAGATACGCAGTATTTT CASSPPGQGSTDTQYF
TRBD2 TRBJ2-2 NA TRBV4-2 TGTGCCAGCAGCCACGGGACCCAGCGGGGCACCGGGGAGCTGTTTTTT CASSHGTQRGTGELFF
NA TRBJ1-6 NA TRBV7-3 TGTGCCAGCAGCTCCTCCTGGTCTTCACCCCTCCACTTT CASSSSWSSPLHF
TRBD1 TRBJ1-2 few TRBV28 TGTGCCAGCAACCAGGGGGCGTATGGCTACACCTTC CASNQGAYGYTF
TRBD1 TRBJ1-6 NA TRBV6-2/TRBV6-3 TGTGCCAGCAAAACCGGGACAGATAAAAATTCACCCCTCCACTTT CASKTGTDKNSPLHF
NA TRBJ1-2 NA TRBV5-6 TGTGCCAGCAGCTTCAGACCCTATGGCTACACCTTC CASSFRPYGYTF
NA TRBJ2-4 many TRBV19 TGTGCCAGTGGAGGGGGGCTGGGCATTCAGTACTTC CASGGGLGIQYF
NA TRBJ1-1 NA TRBV7-2 TGTGCCAGCGCGGGACATAAGAACACTGAAGCTTTCTTT CASAGHKNTEAFF
NA TRBJ2-7 few TRBV12-3/TRBV12-4 TGTGCCAGCAGTTTGACAGAGAGGAGCTCCTACGAGCAGTACTTC CASSLTERSSYEQYF
NA TRBJ1-1 NA TRBV5-5 TGTGCCAGCAGCTTGGGCAGGGAGGGCTCGACTGAAGCTTTCTTT CASSLGREGSTEAFF
NA TRBJ2-5 NA TRBV12-3/TRBV12-4 TGTGCCAGCAGTTCGAGGGGGGCCCAGTACTTC CASSSRGAQYF
NA TRBJ2-3 NA TRBV9 TGTGCCAGCAGCGTAGCTTATGGGTTTAGCACAGATACGCAGTATTTT CASSVAYGFSTDTQYF